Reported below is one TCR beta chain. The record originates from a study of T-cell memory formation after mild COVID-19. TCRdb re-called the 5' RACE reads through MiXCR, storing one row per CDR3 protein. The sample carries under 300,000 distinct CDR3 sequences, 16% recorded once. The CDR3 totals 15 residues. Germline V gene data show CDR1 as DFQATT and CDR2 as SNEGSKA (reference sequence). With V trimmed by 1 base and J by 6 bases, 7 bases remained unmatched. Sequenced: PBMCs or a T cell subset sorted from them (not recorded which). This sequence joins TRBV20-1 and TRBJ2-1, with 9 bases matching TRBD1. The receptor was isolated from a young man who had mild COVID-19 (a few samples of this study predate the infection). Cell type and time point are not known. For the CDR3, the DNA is TGCAGTGCTAGAGCCACGGGACAGGGATTCAATGAGCAGTTCTTC. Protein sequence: CSARATGQGFNEQFF.